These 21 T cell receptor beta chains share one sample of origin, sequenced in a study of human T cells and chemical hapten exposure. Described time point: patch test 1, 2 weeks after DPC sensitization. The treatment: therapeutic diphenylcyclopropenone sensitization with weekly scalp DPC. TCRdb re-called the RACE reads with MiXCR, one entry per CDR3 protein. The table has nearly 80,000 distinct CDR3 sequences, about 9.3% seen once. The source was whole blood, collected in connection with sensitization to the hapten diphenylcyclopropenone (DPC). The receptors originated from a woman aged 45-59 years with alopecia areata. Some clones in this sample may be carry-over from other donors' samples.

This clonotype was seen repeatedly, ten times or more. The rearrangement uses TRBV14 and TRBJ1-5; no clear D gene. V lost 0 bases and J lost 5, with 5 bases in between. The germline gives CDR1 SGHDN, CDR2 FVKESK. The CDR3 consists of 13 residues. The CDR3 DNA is TGTGCCAGCAGCCAAGATCTTTATCAGCCCCAGCATTTT. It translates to CASSQDLYQPQHF. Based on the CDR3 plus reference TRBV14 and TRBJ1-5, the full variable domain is EAGVTQFPSHSVIEKGQTVTLRCDPISGHDNLYWYRRVMGKEIKFLLHFVKESKQDESGMPNNRFLAERTGGTYSTLKVQPAELEDSGVYFCASSQDLYQPQHFGDGTRLSIL.

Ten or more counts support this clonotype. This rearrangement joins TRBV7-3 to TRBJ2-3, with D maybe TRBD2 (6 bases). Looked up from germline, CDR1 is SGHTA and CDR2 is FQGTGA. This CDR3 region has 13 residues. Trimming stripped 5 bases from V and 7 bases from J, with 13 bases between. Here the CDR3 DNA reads TGTGCCAGCAGCCCCCGGGAGCCGAATACGCAGTATTTT. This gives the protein CASSPREPNTQYF. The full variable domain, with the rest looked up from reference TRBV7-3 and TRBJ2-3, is GAGVSQTPSNKVTEKGKYVELRCDPISGHTALYWYRQSLGQGPEFLIYFQGTGAADDSGLPNDRFFAVRPEGSVSTLKIQRTERGDSAVYLCASSPREPNTQYFGPGTRLTVL.

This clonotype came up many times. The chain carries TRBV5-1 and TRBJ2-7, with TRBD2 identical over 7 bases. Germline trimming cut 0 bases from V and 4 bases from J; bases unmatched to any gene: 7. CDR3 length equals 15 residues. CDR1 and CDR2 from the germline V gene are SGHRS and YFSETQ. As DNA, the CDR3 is TGCGCCAGCAGCTTGGTAGTTGCGGGGGAGTACGAGCAGTACTTC. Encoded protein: CASSLVVAGEYEQYF.

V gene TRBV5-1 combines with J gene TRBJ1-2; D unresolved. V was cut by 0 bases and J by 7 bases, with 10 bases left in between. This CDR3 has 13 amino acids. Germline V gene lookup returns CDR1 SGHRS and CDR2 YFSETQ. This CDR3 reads CASSLDPASGYTF. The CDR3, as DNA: TGCGCCAGCAGCTTGGATCCGGCCAGTGGCTACACCTTC.

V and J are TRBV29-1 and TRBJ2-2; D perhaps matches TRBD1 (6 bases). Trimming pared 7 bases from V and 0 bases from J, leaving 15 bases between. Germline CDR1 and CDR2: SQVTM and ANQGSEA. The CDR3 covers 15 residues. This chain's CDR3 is CSAQLTGANTGELFF. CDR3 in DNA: TGCAGCGCGCAACTGACAGGCGCGAACACCGGGGAGCTGTTTTTT.

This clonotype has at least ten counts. Written as DNA, the CDR3 is TGTGCCAGCACCCCCCCCGGGGGACTAGCCAAAAACATTCAGTACTTC. This translates into CASTPPGGLAKNIQYF. This chain connects TRBV13 to TRBJ2-4; possible D gene TRBD2, 6 bases. The CDR3 extends over 16 amino acids. Trimming took 7 bases from V and 0 from J, leaving 16 bases between them. Germline V gives CDR1 PRHDT, CDR2 FYEKMQ (reference sequence).

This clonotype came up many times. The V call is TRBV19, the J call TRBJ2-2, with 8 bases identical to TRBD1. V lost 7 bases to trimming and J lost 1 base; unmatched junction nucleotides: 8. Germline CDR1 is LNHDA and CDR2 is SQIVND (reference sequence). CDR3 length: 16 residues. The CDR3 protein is CASTGFGQGNTGELFF. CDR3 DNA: TGTGCCAGTACCGGTTTCGGACAGGGGAACACCGGGGAGCTGTTTTTT.

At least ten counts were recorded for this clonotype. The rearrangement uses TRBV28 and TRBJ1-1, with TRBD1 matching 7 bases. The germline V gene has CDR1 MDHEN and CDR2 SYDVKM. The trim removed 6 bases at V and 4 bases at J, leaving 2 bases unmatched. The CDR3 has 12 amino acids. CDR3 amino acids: CASRTGTTEAFF. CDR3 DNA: TGTGCCAGCAGGACAGGGACCACTGAAGCTTTCTTT.

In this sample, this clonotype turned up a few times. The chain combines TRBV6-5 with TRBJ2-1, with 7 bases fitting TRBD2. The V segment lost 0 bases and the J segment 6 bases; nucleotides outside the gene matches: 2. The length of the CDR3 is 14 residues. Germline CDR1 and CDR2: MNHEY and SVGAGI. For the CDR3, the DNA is TGTGCCAGCAGTTACTCGACTAGCCGCAATGAGCAGTTCTTC. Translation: CASSYSTSRNEQFF.

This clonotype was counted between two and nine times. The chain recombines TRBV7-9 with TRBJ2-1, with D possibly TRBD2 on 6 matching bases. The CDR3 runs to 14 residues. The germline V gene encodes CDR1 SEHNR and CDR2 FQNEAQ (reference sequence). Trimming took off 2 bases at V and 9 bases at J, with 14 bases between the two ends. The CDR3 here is CASSLSREVGEQFF. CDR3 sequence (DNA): TGTGCCAGCAGCTTAAGCAGGGAGGTCGGTGAGCAGTTCTTC.

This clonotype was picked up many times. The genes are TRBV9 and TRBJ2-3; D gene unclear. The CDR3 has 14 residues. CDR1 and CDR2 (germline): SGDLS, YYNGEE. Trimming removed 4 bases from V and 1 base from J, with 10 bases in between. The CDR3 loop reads CASSHSIRTDTQYF. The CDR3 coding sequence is TGTGCCAGCAGCCATAGCATCCGCACAGATACGCAGTATTTT.

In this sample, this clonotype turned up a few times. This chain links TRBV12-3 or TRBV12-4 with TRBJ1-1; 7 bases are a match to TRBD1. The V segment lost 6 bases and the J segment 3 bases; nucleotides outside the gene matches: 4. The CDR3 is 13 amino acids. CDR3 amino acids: CASSRDRDTEAFF. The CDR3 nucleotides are TGTGCCAGCAGCCGCGACAGGGACACTGAAGCTTTCTTT.

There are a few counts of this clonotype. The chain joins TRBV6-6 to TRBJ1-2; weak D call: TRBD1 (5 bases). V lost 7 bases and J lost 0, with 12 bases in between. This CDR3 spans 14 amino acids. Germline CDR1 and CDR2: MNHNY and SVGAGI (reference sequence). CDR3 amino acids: CASNPREANYGYTF. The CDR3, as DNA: TGTGCCAGCAACCCCAGGGAAGCTAACTATGGCTACACCTTC.

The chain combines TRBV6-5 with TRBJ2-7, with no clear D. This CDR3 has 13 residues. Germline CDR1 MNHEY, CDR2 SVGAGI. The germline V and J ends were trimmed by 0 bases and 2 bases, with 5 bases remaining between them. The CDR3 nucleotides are TGTGCCAGCAGTTACTCGAGAGCCTACGAGCAGTACTTC. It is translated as CASSYSRAYEQYF.

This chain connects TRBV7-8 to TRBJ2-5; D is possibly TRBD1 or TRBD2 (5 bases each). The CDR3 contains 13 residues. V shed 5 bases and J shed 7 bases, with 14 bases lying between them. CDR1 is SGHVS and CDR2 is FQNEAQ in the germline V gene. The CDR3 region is CASSTGVTGTQYF. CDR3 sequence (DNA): TGTGCCAGCAGCACCGGGGTTACAGGGACCCAGTACTTC.

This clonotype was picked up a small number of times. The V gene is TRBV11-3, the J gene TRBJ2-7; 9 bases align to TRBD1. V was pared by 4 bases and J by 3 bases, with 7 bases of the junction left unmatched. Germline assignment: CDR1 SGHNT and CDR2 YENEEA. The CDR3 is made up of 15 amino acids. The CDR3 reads CASSSRTGALYEQYF. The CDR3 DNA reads TGTGCCAGCAGCTCCCGGACAGGGGCTCTCTACGAGCAGTACTTC.

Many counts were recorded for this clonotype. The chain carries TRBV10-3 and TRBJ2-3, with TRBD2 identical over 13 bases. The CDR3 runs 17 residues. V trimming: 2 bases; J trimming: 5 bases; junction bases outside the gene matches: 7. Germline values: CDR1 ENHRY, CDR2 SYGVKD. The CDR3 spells CAISELTSGRALDTQYF. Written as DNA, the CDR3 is TGTGCCATCAGTGAGCTTACTAGCGGGAGGGCCCTAGATACGCAGTATTTT.

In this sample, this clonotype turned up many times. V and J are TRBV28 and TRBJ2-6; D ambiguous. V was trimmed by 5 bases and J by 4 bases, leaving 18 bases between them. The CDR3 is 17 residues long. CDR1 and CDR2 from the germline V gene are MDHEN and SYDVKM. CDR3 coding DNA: TGTGCCAGCAGTCCTCCTGGACGGAACCTAGGGGCCAACGTCCTGACTTTC. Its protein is CASSPPGRNLGANVLTF.

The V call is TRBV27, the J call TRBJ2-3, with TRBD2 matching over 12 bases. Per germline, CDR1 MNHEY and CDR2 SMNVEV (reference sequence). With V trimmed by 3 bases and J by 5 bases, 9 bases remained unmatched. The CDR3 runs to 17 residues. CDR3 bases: TGTGCCAGCAGTTTGACAGGACTAGCGGGGAATAGAGATACGCAGTATTTT. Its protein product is CASSLTGLAGNRDTQYF.

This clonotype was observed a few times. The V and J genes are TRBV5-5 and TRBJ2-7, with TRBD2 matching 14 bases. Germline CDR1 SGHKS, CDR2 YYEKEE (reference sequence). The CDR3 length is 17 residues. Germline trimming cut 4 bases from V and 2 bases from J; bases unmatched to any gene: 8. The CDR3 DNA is TGTGCCAGCAGCAGGGAGACTAGCGGGAGGGCCGCCTACGAGCAGTACTTC. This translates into CASSRETSGRAAYEQYF.

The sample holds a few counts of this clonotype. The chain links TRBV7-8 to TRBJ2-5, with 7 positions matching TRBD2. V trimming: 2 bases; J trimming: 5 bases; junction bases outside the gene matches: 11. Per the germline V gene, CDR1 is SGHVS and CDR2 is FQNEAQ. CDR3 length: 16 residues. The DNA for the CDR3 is TGTGCCAGCAGCTTACGAGGCAGCGGGATGGGGGAGACCCAGTACTTC. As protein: CASSLRGSGMGETQYF.